The rows below give T cell receptor beta chains drawn from one sample of a study of CD8 T cells in Susac syndrome. TCRdb fed the immunoSEQ multiplex PCR reads into MiXCR, producing one record per CDR3 protein. The table has 150,000 to 200,000 distinct CDR3 sequences, 93% seen once. Source material: CD4+ T cells from PBMCs. The receptors come from a human donor in good health. Each CDR3 is given with its conserved first and last residue. The order of the fields is J gene, clone size, D gene, V gene, CDR3 DNA, CDR3 protein. D genes are given only for firm matches. Some rows mark clone size as missing; the rest say once, few, many or name a class of expanded clone.

TRBJ2-6 - - TRBV6-2/TRBV6-3 TGTGCCAGCGGCAGTTCTGGGGCCAACGTCCTGACTTTC CASGSSGANVLTF
TRBJ2-7 - - TRBV2 TGTGCCAGCAGTGCTACCTGGACGAGTGGGGACGAGCAGTACTTC CASSATWTSGDEQYF
TRBJ1-5 - - TRBV5-6 TGTGCCAGCAGCTCGCAGGGGCTGCAGCCCCAGCATTTT CASSSQGLQPQHF
TRBJ1-1 - TRBD1 TRBV3-1 TGTGCCAGCAGCCAAGCGCTGACAGGGGGCAGCGGAGCTTTCTTT CASSQALTGGSGAFF
TRBJ2-2 - TRBD1 TRBV7-3 TGTGCCAGCAGCCCGACAGGGGGCTACAACACCGGGGAGCTTTTTTTT CASSPTGGYNTGELFF
TRBJ2-7 - TRBD1 TRBV9 TGTGCCAGCAGCGCCCGACAGGGGACCGAAGGGGAGCAGTACTTC CASSARQGTEGEQYF
TRBJ1-2 - - TRBV9 TGTGCCAGCAGCGCCTCTCTCAGCTATGGCTACACCTTC CASSASLSYGYTF
TRBJ2-2 - TRBD1 TRBV5-1 TGCGCCAGCAGCTTGTTCACAGGGGCGAACGGGGAGCTGTTTTTT CASSLFTGANGELFF
TRBJ1-5 - - TRBV5-8 TGTGCCAGCAGCTTGATAGGATTCTCTCAGCCCCAGCATTTT CASSLIGFSQPQHF
TRBJ1-2 - - TRBV4-2 TGTGCCAGCAGCCAAGTGGGGCAGTACTATGGCTACACCTTC CASSQVGQYYGYTF
TRBJ2-7 - - TRBV5-4 TGTGCCAGCCGGGGATTTGGGTTACACGAGCAGTACTTC CASRGFGLHEQYF
TRBJ2-1 - TRBD1 TRBV19 TGTGCCAGTAGTATAGCTCGGGACAGTATAGATGAGCAGTTCTTC CASSIARDSIDEQFF
TRBJ2-1 - - TRBV6-6 TGTGCCAGCAGCCAGGGAGACAATGAGCAGTTCTTC CASSQGDNEQFF
TRBJ1-2 - TRBD1 TRBV20-1 TGCAGTGCCGCTAACCCGGGACAGGGGGTTAATGGCTACACCTTC CSAANPGQGVNGYTF
TRBJ2-5 - TRBD2 TRBV3-1 TGTGCCAGCACCAGGCAGGCGGGGGGCCAAGAGACCCAGTACTTC CASTRQAGGQETQYF
TRBJ1-5 - - TRBV28 TGTGCCAGCGGTGCCGGGTCTCAGCCCCAGCATTTT CASGAGSQPQHF
TRBJ1-2 - - TRBV25-1 TGTGCCAGCAGTGATCTTGGGACCTTCTTCTTC CASSDLGTFFF
TRBJ2-7 - - TRBV19 TGTGCCAGTAGACGGGAAAGCTCCTACGAGCAGTACTTC CASRRESSYEQYF
TRBJ1-2 - - TRBV4-2 TGTGCCAGCAGCCAAGGACAGGAGAATAACTATGGCTACACCTTC CASSQGQENNYGYTF
TRBJ2-5 - TRBD1 TRBV5-4 TGTGCCAGCAGCTGGGGACAGGGGGCTGGCGAGACCCAGTACTTC CASSWGQGAGETQYF
TRBJ2-2 - - TRBV29-1 TGCAGCGTTCTGGGGCCCACCGGGGAGCTGTTTTTT CSVLGPTGELFF
TRBJ2-7 - TRBD1 TRBV6-5 TGTGCCAGCAGTTACTCTGGGACAGACCCCTACGAGCAGTACTTC CASSYSGTDPYEQYF
TRBJ2-7 - TRBD1 TRBV6-5 TGTGCCAGCAGTTACGCGACAGGGATCTACGAGCAGTACTTC CASSYATGIYEQYF
TRBJ1-3 - - TRBV12-3/TRBV12-4 TGTGCCAGCAGGCCCGCCGGACTCTCTGGAAACACCATATATTTT CASRPAGLSGNTIYF
TRBJ1-1 - TRBD1 TRBV27 TGTGCCAGCAGTGCGACGGACAGGGCGAACACTGAAGCTTTCTTT CASSATDRANTEAFF
TRBJ2-7 - - TRBV20-1 TGCAGTGCTCCCCGGCAGGGAAGGGGGTCCTACGAGCAGTACTTC CSAPRQGRGSYEQYF
TRBJ2-7 - - TRBV20-1 TGCAGTGCTAGTGGGGAGCGGGCCAATTCCTACGAGCAGTACTTC CSASGERANSYEQYF
TRBJ1-5 once - TRBV3-1 TGTGCCAGCAGCCAAGATTCTGGGCGGTCTGGTCAGCCCCAGCATTTT CASSQDSGRSGQPQHF
TRBJ2-7 - - TRBV3-1 TGTGCCAGCAGCCTCTTAGGTGGAACTACTTACGAGCAGTACTTC CASSLLGGTTYEQYF
TRBJ1-1 - TRBD1 TRBV3-1 TGTGCCAGCAGCGCAATGGGACAGGGAGCGAACACTGAAGCTTTCTTT CASSAMGQGANTEAFF
TRBJ2-5 - - TRBV2 TGTGCCAGCAGTGATTTGGGCTGGGGAGAGACCCAGTACTTC CASSDLGWGETQYF
TRBJ1-1 - - TRBV27 TGTGCCAGCAGTTCCGCTAGGATGAACACTGAAGCTTTCTTT CASSSARMNTEAFF
TRBJ2-7 - - TRBV19 TGTGCCAGTAGGACCGACGCCGGGTCCTACGAGCAGTACTTC CASRTDAGSYEQYF
TRBJ2-5 - - TRBV25-1 TGTGCCAGCAGATGGGCGAACGAAGAGACCCAGTACTTC CASRWANEETQYF
TRBJ1-5 - - TRBV27 TGTGCCAGCAGTCCACTAACGAAGGTCGGGAGGCAGCCCCAGCATTTT CASSPLTKVGRQPQHF
TRBJ2-1 once - TRBV6-5 TGTGCCAGCAGTTACTCGGGGGGCAGCGGGTACAATGAGCAGTTCTTC CASSYSGGSGYNEQFF
TRBJ1-6 - - TRBV7-2 TGTGCCAGCAGCCCGCGCAGAAATTCACCCCTCCACTTT CASSPRRNSPLHF
TRBJ2-7 - TRBD2 TRBV4-2 TGTGCCAGCAGCCATCCCAGGACGAGCGGGGGGACTACCTACGAGCAGTACTTC CASSHPRTSGGTTYEQYF
TRBJ2-2 - - TRBV7-9 TGTGCCAGCAGCTTAGCGGTCTTCGGGGAGCTGTTTTTT CASSLAVFGELFF
TRBJ1-5 - TRBD1 TRBV2 TGTGCCAGCAGTGAGGGACAGGGACATCAGCCCCAGCATTTT CASSEGQGHQPQHF
TRBJ2-5 - TRBD1 TRBV30 TGTGCCTGGAGTGTAACAGGGGTTGGGGAGACCCAGTACTTC CAWSVTGVGETQYF
TRBJ1-1 - - TRBV29-1 TGCAGCGTTGAAAGAGGGTCAGAGAACACTGAAGCTTTCTTT CSVERGSENTEAFF
TRBJ2-1 - - TRBV20-1 TGCAGTGCCCGGGGTCGGAGCAAATATGAGCAGTTCTTC CSARGRSKYEQFF
TRBJ1-5 - - TRBV4-1 TGCGCCAGCAGCCACCTAGGGGGGCCCCAGCATTTT CASSHLGGPQHF
TRBJ2-1 - TRBD2 TRBV27 TGTGCCAGCAGTTTATATAGGGTAGCGGGCGGGAATGAGCAGTTCTTC CASSLYRVAGGNEQFF
TRBJ2-7 - - TRBV23-1 TGCGCCAGCAGTCAATCTCCGGCTTTTAGCTCCTACGAGCAGTACTTC CASSQSPAFSSYEQYF
TRBJ2-3 - - TRBV2 TGTGCCAGCAGTGAACAAGGAGGCACAGATACGCAGTATTTT CASSEQGGTDTQYF
TRBJ2-7 - TRBD1 TRBV7-8 TGTGCCAGCAGCGAGGGACAGGTGTTCTCCTACGAGCAGTACTTC CASSEGQVFSYEQYF
TRBJ2-2 - TRBD1 TRBV9 TGTGCCAGCAGCAGAGCAGGGGGTAACGATCCGGGGGAGCTGTTTTTT CASSRAGGNDPGELFF